The TCR beta chain under discussion was sequenced for a study of vaccination effects on CD4 cells after COVID-19. Antigen-specific CD4+ T cells were expanded (with viral peptide pools) by the ViraFEST assay ahead of sequencing. Upon completion of around ten days in culture, CD4+ T cells were isolated. The study found no prior SARS-CoV-2 infection in the vaccine recipients, who tested negative for nucleocapsid antibodies. For each well, some 1.9 million PBMC were cultured with 10 IU/ml IL-2 and roughly 9.2 ug/ml peptides. Study findings and constraints: Early timepoints after infection were absent, and convalescent patients were few in the study.

A few counts support this clone. As yet, its antigen is unknown. There are 14 residues in the CDR3. Per the germline V gene, CDR1 is LGHDT and CDR2 is YNNKEL (reference sequence). Trimming shortened V by 0 bases and J by 7 bases, and 12 bases separated the two germline ends. Only in-frame clones appear in the TCRdb table, and some are missing; sequencing was by immunoSEQ multiplex PCR. The table has tens of thousands of clones, around 77% seen once. The sequences come from CD4+ T cells from PBMCs cultured with HCoV-NL63 spike peptides, collected before COVID-19 vaccination. V usage is TRBV3-1 (or the pseudogene TRBV3-2) and J usage is TRBJ1-2, with D possibly being TRBD1 (6 bases). The sequence came from a human donor who received a COVID-19 vaccine. DNA of the CDR3: TGTGCCAGCAGCCAAGAAGGGGGGGGCAGTGGCTACACCTTC. It translates to CASSQEGGGSGYTF.